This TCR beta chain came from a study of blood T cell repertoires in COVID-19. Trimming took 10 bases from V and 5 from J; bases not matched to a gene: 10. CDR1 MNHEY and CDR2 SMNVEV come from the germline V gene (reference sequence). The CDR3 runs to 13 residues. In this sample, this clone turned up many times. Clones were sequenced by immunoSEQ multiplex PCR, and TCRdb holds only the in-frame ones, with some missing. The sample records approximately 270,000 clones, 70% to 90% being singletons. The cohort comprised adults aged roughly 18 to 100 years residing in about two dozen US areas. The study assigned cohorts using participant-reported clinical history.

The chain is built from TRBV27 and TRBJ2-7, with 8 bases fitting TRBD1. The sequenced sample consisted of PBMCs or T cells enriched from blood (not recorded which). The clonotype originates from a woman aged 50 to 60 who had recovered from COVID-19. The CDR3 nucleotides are TGTGCCACCAAACCCGACAGGGGCGACGAGCAGTACTTC. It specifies CATKPDRGDEQYF.